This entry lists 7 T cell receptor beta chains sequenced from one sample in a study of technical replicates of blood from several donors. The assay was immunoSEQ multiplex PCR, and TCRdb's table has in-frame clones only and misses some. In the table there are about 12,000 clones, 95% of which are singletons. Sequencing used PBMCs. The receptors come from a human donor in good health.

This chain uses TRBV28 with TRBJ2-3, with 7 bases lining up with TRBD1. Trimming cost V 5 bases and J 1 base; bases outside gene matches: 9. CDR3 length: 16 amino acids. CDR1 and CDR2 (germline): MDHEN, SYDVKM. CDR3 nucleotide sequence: TGTGCCAGCAGTACTACAGGGGCAGGAGGCACAGATACGCAGTATTTT. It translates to CASSTTGAGGTDTQYF.

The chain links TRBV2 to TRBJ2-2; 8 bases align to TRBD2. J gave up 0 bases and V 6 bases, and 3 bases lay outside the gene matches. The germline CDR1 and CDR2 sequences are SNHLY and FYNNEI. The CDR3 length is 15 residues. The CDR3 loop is CASSGLAPNTGELFF. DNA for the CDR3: TGTGCCAGCAGCGGACTAGCCCCGAACACCGGGGAGCTGTTTTTT.

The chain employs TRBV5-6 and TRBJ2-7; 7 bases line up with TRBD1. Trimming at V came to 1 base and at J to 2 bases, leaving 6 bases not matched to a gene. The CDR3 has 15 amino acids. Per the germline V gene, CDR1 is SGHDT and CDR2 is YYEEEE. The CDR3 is CASSLTGVTPYEQYF. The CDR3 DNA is TGTGCCAGCAGCTTGACAGGGGTCACCCCCTACGAGCAGTACTTC.

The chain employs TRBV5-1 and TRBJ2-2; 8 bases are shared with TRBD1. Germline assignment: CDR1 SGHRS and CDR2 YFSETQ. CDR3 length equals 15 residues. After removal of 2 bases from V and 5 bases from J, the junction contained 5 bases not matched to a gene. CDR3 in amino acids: CASSFQGAETGELFF. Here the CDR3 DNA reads TGCGCCAGCAGCTTCCAGGGGGCGGAAACCGGGGAGCTGTTTTTT.

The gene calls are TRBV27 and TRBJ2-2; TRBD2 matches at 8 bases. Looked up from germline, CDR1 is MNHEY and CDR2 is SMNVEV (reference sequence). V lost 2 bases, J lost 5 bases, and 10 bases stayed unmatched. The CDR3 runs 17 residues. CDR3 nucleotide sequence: TGTGCCAGCAGTTTAAGACTGGCGGGAGGACGGACCGGGGAGCTGTTTTTT. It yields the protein CASSLRLAGGRTGELFF.

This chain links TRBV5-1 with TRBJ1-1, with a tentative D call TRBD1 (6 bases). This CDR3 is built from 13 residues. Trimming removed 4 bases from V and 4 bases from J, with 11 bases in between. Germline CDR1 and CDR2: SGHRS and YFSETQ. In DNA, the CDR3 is TGCGCCAGCAGCCGGAGGGGGGGCACTGAAGCTTTCTTT. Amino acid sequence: CASSRRGGTEAFF.

CDR3 protein: CASSRRRDRGSGANVLTF. The CDR3 region has the DNA TGTGCCAGCAGCCGAAGGCGGGACAGGGGCTCTGGGGCCAACGTCCTGACTTTC. The chain is built from TRBV5-6 and TRBJ2-6; 10 nucleotides align to TRBD1. Germline V CDR1 and CDR2: SGHDT, YYEEEE. V was pared by 4 bases and J by 0 bases, with 7 bases of the junction left unmatched. The CDR3 covers 18 residues. The complete variable domain, with remaining parts taken from reference TRBV5-6 and TRBJ2-6, reads DAGVTQSPTHLIKTRGQQVTLRCSPKSGHDTVSWYQQALGQGPQFIFQYYEEEERQRGNFPDRFSGHQFPNYSSELNVNALLLGDSALYLCASSRRRDRGSGANVLTFGAGSRLTVL.